The T cell receptor beta chain described here comes from a study of T cell repertoires in cytomegalovirus infection. General observations from the study: Clonotypes of TCR beta that were HLA-C-restricted and CMV-specific dominated the ex vivo response.

This clonotype was detected many times. Its antigen remains unknown. In TCRdb, the reads were re-called with MiXCR into one record per CDR3 protein. This sample has approximately 910,000 distinct CDR3 sequences, with roughly 30% found just once. Germline CDR1 SGHVS, CDR2 FQNEAQ. Germline trimming cut 3 bases from V and 1 base from J; bases unmatched to any gene: 2. The CDR3 extends over 15 amino acids. Here the sequenced sample was cultured CD8+ T cells from PBMCs, taken from culture after CMV antigen stimulation. The TCR originated in a human donor in good health (CMV status not recorded). Some clones in this sample may be carry-over from other donors' samples. The chain recombines TRBV7-8 with TRBJ1-5; 8 bases match TRBD1. This CDR3 is CASSLDRASNQPQHF. In DNA, the CDR3 is TGTGCCAGCAGCTTGGACAGGGCAAGCAATCAGCCCCAGCATTTT.